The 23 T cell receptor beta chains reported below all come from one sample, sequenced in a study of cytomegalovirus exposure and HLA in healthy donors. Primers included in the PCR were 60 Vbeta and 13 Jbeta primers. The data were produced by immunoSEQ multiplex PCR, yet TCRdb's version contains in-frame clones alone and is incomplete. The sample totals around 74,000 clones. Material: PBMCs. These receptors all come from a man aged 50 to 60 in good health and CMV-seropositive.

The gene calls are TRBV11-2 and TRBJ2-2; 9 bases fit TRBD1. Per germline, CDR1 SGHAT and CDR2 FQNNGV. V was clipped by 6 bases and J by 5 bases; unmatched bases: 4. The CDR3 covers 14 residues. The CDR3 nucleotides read TGTGCCAGCAGTCCCGGGACAGGGACCGGGGAGCTGTTTTTT. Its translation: CASSPGTGTGELFF.

This CDR3 is CASSLQGGDTQYF. The CDR3 DNA is TGTGCCAGCAGTCTACAGGGTGGAGATACGCAGTATTTT. V gene TRBV25-1 combines with J gene TRBJ2-3; D is possibly TRBD1 (6 bases). In germline, CDR1 is MGHDK, CDR2 SYGVNS. Trimming cost V 5 bases and J 5 bases, with 11 bases left between them. The CDR3 length is 13 residues.

The CDR3 here is CASSLYRGNTIYF. The CDR3 DNA sequence: TGTGCCAGCAGCTTATATCGTGGAAACACCATATATTTT. The chain uses TRBV7-2 and TRBJ1-3; no definite D call. The CDR3 covers 13 residues. Trimming left V 2 bases short and J 3 bases short, with 5 bases between. In germline, CDR1 is SGHTA, CDR2 FQGNSA.

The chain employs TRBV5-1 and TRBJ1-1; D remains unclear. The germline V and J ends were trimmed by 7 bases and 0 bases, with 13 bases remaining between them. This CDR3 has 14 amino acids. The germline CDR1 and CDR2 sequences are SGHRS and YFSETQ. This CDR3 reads CASGDQDMNTEAFF. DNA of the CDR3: TGCGCCAGCGGCGATCAGGATATGAACACTGAAGCTTTCTTT.

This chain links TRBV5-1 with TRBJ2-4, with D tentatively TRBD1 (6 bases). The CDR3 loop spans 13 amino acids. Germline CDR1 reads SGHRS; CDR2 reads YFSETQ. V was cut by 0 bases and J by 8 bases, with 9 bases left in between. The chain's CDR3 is CASSLGEGDIQYF. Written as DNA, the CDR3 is TGCGCCAGCAGCTTGGGAGAGGGGGACATTCAGTACTTC.

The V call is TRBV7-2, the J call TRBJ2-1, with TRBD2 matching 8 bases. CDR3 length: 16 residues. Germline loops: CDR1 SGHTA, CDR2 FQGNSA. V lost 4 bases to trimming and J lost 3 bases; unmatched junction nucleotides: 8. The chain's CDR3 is CASSSVAGSYYNEQFF. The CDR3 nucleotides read TGTGCCAGCAGCTCTGTAGCGGGAAGCTACTACAATGAGCAGTTCTTC.

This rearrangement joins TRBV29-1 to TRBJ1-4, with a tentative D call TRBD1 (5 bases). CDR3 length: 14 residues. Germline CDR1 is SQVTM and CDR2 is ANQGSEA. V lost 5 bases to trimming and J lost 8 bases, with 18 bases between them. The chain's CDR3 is CSVRGQRGGEKLFF. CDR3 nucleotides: TGCAGCGTTAGGGGTCAGCGGGGGGGAGAAAAACTGTTTTTT.

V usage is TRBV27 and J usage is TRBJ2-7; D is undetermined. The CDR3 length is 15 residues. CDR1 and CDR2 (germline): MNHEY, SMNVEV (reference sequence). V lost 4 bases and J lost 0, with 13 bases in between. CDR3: CASSSSRSTSYEQYF. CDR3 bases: TGTGCCAGCAGTTCCTCCAGGTCCACCTCCTACGAGCAGTACTTC.

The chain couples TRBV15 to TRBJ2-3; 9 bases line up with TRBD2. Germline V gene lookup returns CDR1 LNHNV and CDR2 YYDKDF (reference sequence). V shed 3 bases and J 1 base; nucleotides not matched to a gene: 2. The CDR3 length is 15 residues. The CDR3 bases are TGTGCCACCAGCAGTGCGGGGGGGCGCACAGATACGCAGTATTTT. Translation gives CATSSAGGRTDTQYF.

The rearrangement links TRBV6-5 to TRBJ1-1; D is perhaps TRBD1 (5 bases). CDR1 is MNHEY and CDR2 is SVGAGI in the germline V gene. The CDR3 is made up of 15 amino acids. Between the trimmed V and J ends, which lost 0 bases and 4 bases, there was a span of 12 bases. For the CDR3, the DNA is TGTGCCAGCAGTTACTCCAGGCAGGGTGGCACTGAAGCTTTCTTT. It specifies CASSYSRQGGTEAFF.

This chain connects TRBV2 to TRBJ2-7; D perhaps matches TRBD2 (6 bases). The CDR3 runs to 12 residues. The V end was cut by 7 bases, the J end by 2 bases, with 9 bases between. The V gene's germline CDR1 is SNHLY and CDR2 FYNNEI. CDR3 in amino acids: CASTREAYEQYF. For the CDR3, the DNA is TGTGCCAGCACGCGGGAAGCCTACGAGCAGTACTTC.

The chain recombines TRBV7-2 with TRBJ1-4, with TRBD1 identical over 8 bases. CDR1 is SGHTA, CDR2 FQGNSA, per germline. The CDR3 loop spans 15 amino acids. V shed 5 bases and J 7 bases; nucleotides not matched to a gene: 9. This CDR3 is CASSPNRGRGEKLFF. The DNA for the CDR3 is TGTGCCAGCAGCCCTAACAGGGGGAGAGGTGAAAAACTGTTTTTT. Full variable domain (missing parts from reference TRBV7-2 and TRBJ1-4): GAGVSQSPSNKVTEKGKDVELRCDPISGHTALYWYRQSLGQGLEFLIYFQGNSAPDKSGLPSDRFSAERTGGSVSTLTIQRTQQEDSAVYLCASSPNRGRGEKLFFGSGTQLSVL.

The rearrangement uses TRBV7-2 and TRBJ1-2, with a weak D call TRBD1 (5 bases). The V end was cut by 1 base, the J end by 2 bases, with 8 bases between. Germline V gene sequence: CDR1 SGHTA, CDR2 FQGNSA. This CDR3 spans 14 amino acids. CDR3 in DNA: TGTGCCAGCAGCTTAGAGGGGTTAAACTATGGCTACACCTTC. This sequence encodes CASSLEGLNYGYTF. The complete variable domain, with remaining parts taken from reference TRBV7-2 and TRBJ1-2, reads GAGVSQSPSNKVTEKGKDVELRCDPISGHTALYWYRQSLGQGLEFLIYFQGNSAPDKSGLPSDRFSAERTGGSVSTLTIQRTQQEDSAVYLCASSLEGLNYGYTFGSGTRLTVV.

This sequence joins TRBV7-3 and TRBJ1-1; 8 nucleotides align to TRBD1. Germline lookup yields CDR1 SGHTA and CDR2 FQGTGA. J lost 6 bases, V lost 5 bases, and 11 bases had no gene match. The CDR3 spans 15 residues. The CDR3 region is CASSPQGGGNAEAFF. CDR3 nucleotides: TGTGCCAGCAGCCCACAGGGGGGGGGCAACGCTGAAGCTTTCTTT. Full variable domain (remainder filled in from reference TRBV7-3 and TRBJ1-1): GAGVSQTPSNKVTEKGKYVELRCDPISGHTALYWYRQSLGQGPEFLIYFQGTGAADDSGLPNDRFFAVRPEGSVSTLKIQRTERGDSAVYLCASSPQGGGNAEAFFGQGTRLTVV.

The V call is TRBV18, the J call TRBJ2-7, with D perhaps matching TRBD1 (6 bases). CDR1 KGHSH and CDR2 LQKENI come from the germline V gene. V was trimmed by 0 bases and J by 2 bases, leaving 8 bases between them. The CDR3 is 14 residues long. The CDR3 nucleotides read TGTGCCAGCTCACCACCGGACAGACCCTACGAGCAGTACGTC. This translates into CASSPPDRPYEQYV.

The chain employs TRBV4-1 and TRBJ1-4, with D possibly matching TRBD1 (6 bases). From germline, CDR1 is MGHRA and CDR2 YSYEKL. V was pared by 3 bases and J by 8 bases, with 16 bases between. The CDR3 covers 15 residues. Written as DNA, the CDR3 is TGCGCCAGCAGCCAGAACGGGGGGGCTGGAGAAAAACTGTTTTTT. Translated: CASSQNGGAGEKLFF.

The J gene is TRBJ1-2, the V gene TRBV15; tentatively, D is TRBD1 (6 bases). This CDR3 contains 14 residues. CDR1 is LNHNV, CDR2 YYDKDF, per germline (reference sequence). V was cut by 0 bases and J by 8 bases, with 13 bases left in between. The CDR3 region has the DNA TGTGCCACCAGCAGAGAGGGGGGGCCAAGCGGCTACACCTTC. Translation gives CATSREGGPSGYTF.

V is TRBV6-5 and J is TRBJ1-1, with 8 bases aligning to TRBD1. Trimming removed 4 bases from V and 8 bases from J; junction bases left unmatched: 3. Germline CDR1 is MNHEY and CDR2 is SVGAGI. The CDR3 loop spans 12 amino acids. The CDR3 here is CASSFRQGEAFF. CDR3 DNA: TGTGCCAGCAGTTTCCGACAGGGGGAAGCTTTCTTT.

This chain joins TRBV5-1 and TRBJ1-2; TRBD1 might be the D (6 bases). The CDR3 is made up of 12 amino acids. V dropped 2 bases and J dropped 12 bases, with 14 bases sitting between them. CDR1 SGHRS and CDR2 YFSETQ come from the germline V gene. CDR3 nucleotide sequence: TGCGCCAGCAGCTTAGGGACAAAGGGGAACACCTTC. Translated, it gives CASSLGTKGNTF.

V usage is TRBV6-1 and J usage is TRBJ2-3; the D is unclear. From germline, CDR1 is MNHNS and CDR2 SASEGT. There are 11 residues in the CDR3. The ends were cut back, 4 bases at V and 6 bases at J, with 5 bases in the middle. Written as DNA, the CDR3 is TGTGCCAGCAGTGGAAGCGATACGCAGTATTTT. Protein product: CASSGSDTQYF.

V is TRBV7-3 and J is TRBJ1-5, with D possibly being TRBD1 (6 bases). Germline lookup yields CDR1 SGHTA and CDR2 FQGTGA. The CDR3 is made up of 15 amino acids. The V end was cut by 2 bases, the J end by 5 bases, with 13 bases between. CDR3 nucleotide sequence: TGTGCCAGCAGCTTACTTACAGGGTACCATCAGCCCCAGCATTTT. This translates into CASSLLTGYHQPQHF. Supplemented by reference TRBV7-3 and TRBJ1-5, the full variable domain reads GAGVSQTPSNKVTEKGKYVELRCDPISGHTALYWYRQSLGQGPEFLIYFQGTGAADDSGLPNDRFFAVRPEGSVSTLKIQRTERGDSAVYLCASSLLTGYHQPQHFGDGTRLSIL.

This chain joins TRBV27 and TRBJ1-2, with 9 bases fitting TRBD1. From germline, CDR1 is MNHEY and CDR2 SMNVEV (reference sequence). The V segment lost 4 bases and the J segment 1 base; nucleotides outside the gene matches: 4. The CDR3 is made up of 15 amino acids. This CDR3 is CASSSRQGDNYGYTF. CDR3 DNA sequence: TGTGCCAGCAGTTCTCGACAGGGGGATAACTATGGCTACACCTTC.

The CDR3 DNA reads as TGTGCCAGCAGTTTCCAGGGGGCTGGAAACACTGAAGCTTTCTTT. The encoded protein is CASSFQGAGNTEAFF. The rearrangement uses TRBV27 and TRBJ1-1, with TRBD1 matching 8 bases. J gave up 2 bases and V 3 bases, and 5 bases lay outside the gene matches. Germline V CDR1 and CDR2: MNHEY, SMNVEV (reference sequence). CDR3 size: 15 residues.